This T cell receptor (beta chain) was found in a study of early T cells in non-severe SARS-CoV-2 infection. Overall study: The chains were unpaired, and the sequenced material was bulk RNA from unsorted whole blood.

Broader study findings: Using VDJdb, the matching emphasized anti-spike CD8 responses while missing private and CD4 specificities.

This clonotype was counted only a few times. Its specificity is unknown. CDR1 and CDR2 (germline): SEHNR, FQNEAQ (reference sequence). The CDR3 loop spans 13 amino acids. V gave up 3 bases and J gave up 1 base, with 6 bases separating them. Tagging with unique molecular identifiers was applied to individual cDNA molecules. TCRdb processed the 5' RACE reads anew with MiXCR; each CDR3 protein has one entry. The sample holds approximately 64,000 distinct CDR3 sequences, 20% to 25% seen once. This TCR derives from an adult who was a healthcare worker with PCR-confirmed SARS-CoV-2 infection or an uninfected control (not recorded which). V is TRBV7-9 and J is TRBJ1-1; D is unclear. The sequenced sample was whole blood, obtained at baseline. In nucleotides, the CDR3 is TGTGCCAGCAGCTTTGCCGAGAACACTGAAGCTTTCTTT. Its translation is CASSFAENTEAFF.